This T cell receptor beta chain was sequenced during a study of tumor-infiltrating lymphocytes in primary liver carcinoma. Overall study results and limits: All five tumor regions shared only about 8-25% of top clones. Less overlap was seen in tumor-adjacent and tumor-blood pairs than in tumor region pairs.

Starting material of around 460 ng total RNA yielded TCR beta cDNA via a constant-region primer. Each TCR beta library was derived from three nested multiplex PCR rounds that employed slightly modified ARM-PCR. The opening two PCR rounds, around 10 cycles each, paired TRBV1-TRBV30 forward primers with a C-beta reverse primer. TCRdb independently ran MiXCR on the multiplex PCR reads; one entry per CDR3 protein. The sample includes roughly 20,000 distinct CDR3 sequences, over 60% of them seen just once. In germline, CDR1 is DFQATT, CDR2 SNEGSKA (reference sequence). The CDR3 is 11 residues long. V lost 6 bases, J lost 6 bases, and 12 bases lay in between. Scientists recovered RNA and DNA together from around 20-30 mg of unsorted bulk tissue. Treatment of the patients' primary liver carcinoma consisted of surgical resection. This clonotype was counted many times. Its antigen is as yet unknown.

Sequenced material: liver tumor tissue from sampling region 1. Sample subset: tumor region T1, superior pole. This TCR was sampled from a woman in her twenties or thirties with primary liver carcinoma and hepatitis B virus infection. V gene TRBV20-1 combines with J gene TRBJ2-7; tentatively, D is TRBD2 (5 bases). For the CDR3, the DNA is TGCAGTGCCAGCGGTCGGCGCGAGCAGTACTTC. The encoded protein is CSASGRREQYF.